This is a list of T cell receptor beta chains from one sample in a study of OX40 agonist ivuxolimab in advanced cancers. Libraries were prepared by immunoSEQ multiplex PCR; TCRdb keeps only in-frame clonotypes and omits some of them. The sample holds 45,000 to 60,000 clones, around 79% seen once. The material sequenced was CD4+ or CD8+ T cells sorted from blood, taken in a trial of the OX40 agonist ivuxolimab. Source of these receptors: an adult with an advanced solid tumor such as melanoma, head and neck, liver or kidney cancer. The conserved cysteine and the conserved F or W are not part of the CDR3 here. D genes are given only for firm matches. The listing skips clone size in some rows; elsewhere it reads once, few, many or a size class.

size | V | length | D | CDR3
NA | TRBV7-2 | 12 | NA | ASSLDGSLDTQY
NA | TRBV19 | 11 | NA | ASSIGLNYGYT
NA | TRBV10-3 | 11 | TRBD1 | AINTGVGEKLF
NA | TRBV15 | 13 | NA | ATSREMYSNQPQH
NA | TRBV4-1 | 14 | TRBD1 | ASSQAQTGTRYGYT
NA | TRBV7-3 | 13 | NA | ASSLIGVESDEQF
few | TRBV19 | 14 | TRBD1 | ASSNDRDPGANVLT
few | TRBV7-9 | 11 | NA | ASSLGTNYGYT
few | TRBV6-4 | 10 | TRBD1 | ASRDRAGKLF
NA | TRBV2 | 12 | TRBD1 | ASSDLGQGYEQY
NA | TRBV11-2 | 12 | NA | ASSLAMNDYGYT
NA | TRBV5-1 | 11 | NA | ASSLVSLSEQY
NA | TRBV5-1 | 14 | TRBD2 | ASSLESGRGTGELF
NA | TRBV5-8 | 10 | TRBD1 | ASSRTGNEQY
NA | TRBV7-2 | 12 | TRBD1 | ASSARDRGVGYT
NA | TRBV28 | 13 | TRBD2 | ASSLPAGSSYEQY
NA | TRBV15 | 17 | TRBD1 | ATSTGQGAKLDTNYGYT
NA | TRBV7-3 | 13 | NA | ASSSTGTWTDTQY
NA | TRBV4-3 | 16 | TRBD2 | ASSQDGLAGDLYNEQF
few | TRBV7-2 | 13 | NA | ASSLLRLNTGELF
NA | TRBV7-8 | 14 | NA | ASSPRGEGSYNEQF
NA | TRBV29-1 | 10 | TRBD1 | SVNRGCEKLF
NA | TRBV7-2 | 12 | NA | ASSLGHRTGELF
NA | TRBV6-6 | 13 | NA | ASSPLPGGNEKLF
NA | TRBV2 | 12 | NA | ASSEIRFSYEQY
NA | TRBV5-5 | 16 | TRBD2 | ASSLVPSGRASTDTQY
NA | TRBV19 | 11 | TRBD1 | ASSDRDNQPQH
NA | TRBV11-1 | 11 | TRBD1 | ASSPGGSHGYT
NA | TRBV5-1 | 13 | NA | ASSREGSSNEKLF
NA | TRBV30 | 12 | NA | AWSVGDGSYEQY
NA | TRBV25-1 | 14 | TRBD1 | ASSVATGYMNTEAF
NA | TRBV5-1 | 12 | TRBD1 | ASSRGRTNEKLF
NA | TRBV7-9 | 9 | NA | ASSPGQGYT
NA | TRBV2 | 14 | NA | ASSERQAASRTEAF
few | TRBV11-2 | 14 | TRBD1 | ASSIRDRGLFGIQY
NA | TRBV30 | 13 | NA | AWSAQLGVNEKLF
once | TRBV11-2 | 15 | TRBD1 | ASSLTGQGAFGSPLH
NA | TRBV28 | 13 | NA | ASSLPQATNEKLF
NA | TRBV2 | 12 | TRBD1 | ASSDQGALNGYT
NA | TRBV11-2 | 15 | NA | ASSGRGPSIKADTQY
once | TRBV6-5 | 10 | TRBD1 | ASSPTGDTQY